This passage covers 20 T cell receptor beta chains from one sample sequenced in a study of blood T cell repertoires in COVID-19. Profiling relied on immunoSEQ multiplex PCR, and the TCRdb table lists in-frame clones only, not all of them. The table includes 250,000 or so clones, about nine tenths detected once. Sequencing was performed on PBMCs or T cells enriched from blood (not recorded which). These receptors all come from a woman between 25 and 40 years old with acute COVID-19.

The chain is built from TRBV7-9 and TRBJ2-2; 11 bases match TRBD1. Germline V gene data show CDR1 as SEHNR and CDR2 as FQNEAQ (reference sequence). V gave up 4 bases and J gave up 7 bases; unmatched junction bases: 14. The CDR3 runs to 18 residues. The CDR3 DNA reads TGTGCCAGCAGCTCACTACCAGGACAGGGGGCGGAGGTCGGGGAGCTGTTTTTT. Translating it yields CASSSLPGQGAEVGELFF.

The chain is built from TRBV7-3 and TRBJ2-1; TRBD2 matches at 10 bases. Germline V gene sequence: CDR1 SGHTA, CDR2 FQGTGA. The CDR3 is 12 residues long. The V and J ends lost 4 bases and 10 bases, in that order; junction bases with no gene match: 1. The CDR3 sequence: CASSSGLAEQFF. Written as DNA, the CDR3 is TGTGCCAGCAGCTCGGGACTAGCGGAGCAGTTCTTC.

The chain links TRBV30 to TRBJ2-3; 9 nucleotides line up with TRBD2. This CDR3 spans 15 amino acids. Germline CDR1 is GTSNPN and CDR2 is SVGIG (reference sequence). V was pared by 2 bases and J by 5 bases, with 8 bases of the junction left unmatched. The CDR3, as DNA: TGTGCCTGGAGTCTTCGCGGGAGGGTTGTAGATACGCAGTATTTT. Its protein is CAWSLRGRVVDTQYF.

V gene TRBV24-1 combines with J gene TRBJ2-1, with 7 bases identical to TRBD1. The CDR3 is 16 residues long. Germline values: CDR1 KGHDR, CDR2 SFDVKD. The V segment lost 3 bases and the J segment 0 bases; nucleotides outside the gene matches: 4. CDR3 in amino acids: CATSDPQGFSYNEQFF. CDR3 DNA sequence: TGTGCCACCAGTGATCCACAGGGGTTCTCCTACAATGAGCAGTTCTTC.

The chain carries TRBV5-4 and TRBJ2-6; unclear D gene. V lost 0 bases to trimming and J lost 0 bases, with 4 bases between them. This CDR3 has 15 residues. Germline loops: CDR1 SGHNT, CDR2 YYREEE (reference sequence). The CDR3 region is CASSLASSGANVLTF. CDR3 DNA: TGTGCCAGCAGCTTGGCCTCCTCTGGGGCCAACGTCCTGACTTTC.

This chain connects TRBV28 to TRBJ2-3; unclear D gene. Trimming stripped 1 base from V and 1 base from J, with 12 bases between. CDR1 MDHEN and CDR2 SYDVKM come from the germline V gene. The CDR3 contains 16 residues. CDR3 in DNA: TGTGCCAGCAGTTTATTGAGCCTAGAAGGCACAGATACGCAGTATTTT. Protein product: CASSLLSLEGTDTQYF.

This chain connects TRBV10-3 to TRBJ1-1; TRBD1 matches at 8 bases. The CDR3 consists of 14 residues. Germline trimming cut 6 bases from V and 3 bases from J; bases unmatched to any gene: 6. Per the germline V gene, CDR1 is ENHRY and CDR2 is SYGVKD. CDR3 sequence reads: CAISRTGYDTEAFF. DNA for the CDR3: TGTGCCATCAGCAGGACAGGGTACGACACTGAAGCTTTCTTT.

The CDR3: CASSQGYQPQHF. The CDR3, as DNA: TGTGCCAGTAGCCAGGGGTATCAGCCCCAGCATTTT. The chain has TRBV19 and TRBJ1-5; possible D gene TRBD1, 6 bases. Germline-derived CDR1 and CDR2 are LNHDA and SQIVND (reference sequence). The CDR3 totals 12 residues. The germline V and J ends were trimmed by 6 bases and 5 bases, with 8 bases remaining between them. Supplemented by reference TRBV19 and TRBJ1-5, the full variable domain reads DGGITQSPKYLFRKEGQNVTLSCEQNLNHDAMYWYRQDPGQGLRLIYYSQIVNDFQKGDIAEGYSVSREKKESFPLTVTSAQKNPTAFYLCASSQGYQPQHFGDGTRLSIL.

This sequence joins TRBV29-1 and TRBJ2-1, with 8 nucleotides matching TRBD2. Germline values: CDR1 SQVTM, CDR2 ANQGSEA. After removal of 7 bases from V and 13 bases from J, the junction contained 6 bases not matched to a gene. This CDR3 has 10 residues. CDR3 loop: CSGTGGGQFF. The DNA for the CDR3 is TGCAGCGGTACCGGGGGGGGCCAGTTCTTC.

This clone was seen only a few times. The genes are TRBV7-3 and TRBJ2-2; 8 bases agree with TRBD2. The V segment lost 0 bases and the J segment 0 bases; nucleotides outside the gene matches: 6. The CDR3 extends over 18 amino acids. Looked up from germline, CDR1 is SGHTA and CDR2 is FQGTGA. CDR3 bases: TGTGCCAGCAGCTTAACTCCCAGCGGGAGCGCGAACACCGGGGAGCTGTTTTTT. As protein: CASSLTPSGSANTGELFF.

This clone turned up a few times. The chain has TRBV7-9 and TRBJ2-6, with 7 bases that match TRBD2. The CDR3 consists of 16 residues. V lost 2 bases to trimming and J lost 2 bases; unmatched junction nucleotides: 3. Looked up from germline, CDR1 is SEHNR and CDR2 is FQNEAQ (reference sequence). The CDR3 sequence: CASSLYRGAGANVLTF. The CDR3 DNA reads TGTGCCAGCAGCTTATACCGGGGGGCTGGGGCCAACGTCCTGACTTTC.

The sample holds one count of this clone. V usage is TRBV29-1 and J usage is TRBJ2-7; D unresolved. The CDR3 extends over 10 amino acids. Germline V gene sequence: CDR1 SQVTM, CDR2 ANQGSEA. In nucleotides, the CDR3 is TGCACCCCTATCTCCTACGAGCAGTACTTC. Residues: CTPISYEQYF.

This rearrangement joins TRBV10-3 to TRBJ1-4, with no clear D. Between the trimmed V and J ends, which lost 0 bases and 6 bases, there was a span of 5 bases. CDR1 is ENHRY and CDR2 is SYGVKD in the germline V gene. The CDR3 extends over 13 amino acids. Here the CDR3 reads CAISESLDEKLFF. The CDR3 DNA sequence: TGTGCCATCAGTGAGTCCCTAGATGAAAAACTGTTTTTT.

V is TRBV6-2 or TRBV6-3 and J is TRBJ2-7; D possibly corresponds to TRBD1 (6 bases). CDR1 and CDR2 from the germline V gene are MNHEY and SVGEGT. This CDR3 contains 12 residues. Trimming removed 4 bases from V and 3 bases from J, with 7 bases in between. The DNA of the CDR3 is TGTGCCAGCAGTTTGGACAGCTACGAGCAGTACTTC. Encoded protein: CASSLDSYEQYF.

The chain uses TRBV27 and TRBJ1-5; maybe TRBD1 (5 bases). The CDR3 length is 14 residues. Germline V gene data show CDR1 as MNHEY and CDR2 as SMNVEV (reference sequence). V lost 8 bases and J 5 bases, leaving 16 bases between the germline ends. DNA for the CDR3: TGTGCCAGCGCACGGGGGAGGGAAGATCAGCCCCAGCATTTT. It translates to CASARGREDQPQHF.

The genes are TRBV5-1 and TRBJ1-1; no clear D. CDR3 length: 15 amino acids. CDR1 and CDR2 (germline): SGHRS, YFSETQ. Between the trimmed V and J ends, which lost 0 bases and 1 base, there was a span of 10 bases. The CDR3 loop is CASSLEVAPNTEAFF. For the CDR3, the DNA is TGCGCCAGCAGCTTGGAAGTGGCCCCGAACACTGAAGCTTTCTTT.

The chain is built from TRBV27 and TRBJ1-1; D not certain. The V gene's germline CDR1 is MNHEY and CDR2 SMNVEV (reference sequence). V shed 4 bases and J shed 1 base, with 13 bases lying between them. This CDR3 has 15 residues. The CDR3 sequence is CASSSYYRENTEAFF. The CDR3 nucleotides are TGTGCCAGCAGTTCGTATTACAGAGAGAACACTGAAGCTTTCTTT.

The chain links TRBV27 to TRBJ1-4; the D is unclear. CDR3 length: 15 amino acids. The V gene's germline CDR1 is MNHEY and CDR2 SMNVEV (reference sequence). The V and J ends lost 3 bases and 0 bases respectively, with 8 bases between them. The CDR3 coding sequence is TGTGCCAGCAGTTTCTCGCGGGCAACTAATGAAAAACTGTTTTTT. This encodes CASSFSRATNEKLFF. Filled out from reference TRBV27 and TRBJ1-4, the complete variable domain reads EAQVTQNPRYLITVTGKKLTVTCSQNMNHEYMSWYRQDPGLGLRQIYYSMNVEVTDKGDVPEGYKVSRKEKRNFPLILESPSPNQTSLYFCASSFSRATNEKLFFGSGTQLSVL.

The rearrangement uses TRBV10-3 and TRBJ1-5, with 10 nucleotides matching TRBD1. The CDR3 runs to 16 residues. Per germline, CDR1 ENHRY and CDR2 SYGVKD. V shed 0 bases, J shed 6 bases, and the junction held 5 bases outside the gene matches. DNA of the CDR3: TGTGCCATCAGTGAGTCCGGGACAGGGGATGTTCAGCCCCAGCATTTT. Translating gives CAISESGTGDVQPQHF.

The V and J genes are TRBV7-9 and TRBJ2-1, with TRBD2 matching 10 bases. Germline CDR1 and CDR2: SEHNR and FQNEAQ (reference sequence). CDR3 size: 15 residues. V lost 5 bases to trimming and J lost 5 bases; unmatched junction nucleotides: 6. The CDR3 loop is CASSQGLAPNNEQFF. The CDR3, as DNA: TGTGCCAGCAGCCAGGGACTAGCGCCTAACAATGAGCAGTTCTTC.